The 17 T cell receptor beta chains presented below share a single source sample, sequenced in a study of beta chain features in type 1 diabetes. Every bit of the isolated RNA underwent reverse transcription, so sequencing read expressed TCRB transcripts. Sequencing used immunoSEQ multiplex PCR; TCRdb keeps in-frame clones, though not all of them. The sample holds 200,000 to 250,000 clones, about 30% seen once. The sequenced sample consisted of central memory CD4+ T cells from blood. These TCRs come from a man between 25 and 39 years old in good health.

The gene calls are TRBV15 and TRBJ2-5, with 9 bases aligning to TRBD1. Germline V CDR1 and CDR2: LNHNV, YYDKDF (reference sequence). The CDR3 is made up of 15 amino acids. The junction had 9 bases not matched to a gene; V was cut back by 5 bases and J by 5 bases. The CDR3 nucleotides read TGTGCCACCAGCCGGAGGACAGGGGCGTGGGAGACCCAGTACTTC. It translates to CATSRRTGAWETQYF.

This clone was observed many times. The chain links TRBV7-2 to TRBJ2-6, with TRBD2 identical over 13 bases. CDR1 and CDR2 from the germline V gene are SGHTA and FQGNSA. Unmatched junction bases numbered 2, after V lost 1 base and J lost 2 bases. The CDR3 has 18 amino acids. The CDR3 loop reads CASSLVGLAGAGANVLTF. DNA of the CDR3: TGTGCCAGCAGCTTAGTAGGACTAGCGGGAGCTGGGGCCAACGTCCTGACTTTC.

V is TRBV28 and J is TRBJ2-5, with 9 bases matching TRBD2. The germline CDR1 and CDR2 sequences are MDHEN and SYDVKM. With 5 bases clipped from V and 4 bases from J, the junction kept 5 bases outside the gene matches. The CDR3 contains 14 residues. The CDR3 sequence is CASSLSGSPETQYF. The CDR3 region has the DNA TGTGCCAGCAGTCTTAGCGGGAGCCCAGAGACCCAGTACTTC.

This clone was found many times. The chain couples TRBV28 to TRBJ2-5; possible D gene TRBD2, 5 bases. The CDR3 contains 14 residues. Trimming shortened V by 8 bases and J by 2 bases, and 15 bases separated the two germline ends. Per germline, CDR1 MDHEN and CDR2 SYDVKM. The CDR3 region has the DNA TGTGCCAGCGATCCCGCGGGCAGGCAAGAGACCCAGTACTTC. It encodes CASDPAGRQETQYF.

The chain joins TRBV7-9 to TRBJ2-2; perhaps TRBD1 as D (6 bases). This CDR3 is 14 amino acids long. CDR1 SEHNR and CDR2 FQNEAQ come from the germline V gene (reference sequence). The V and J ends lost 2 bases and 8 bases respectively, with 12 bases between them. DNA of the CDR3: TGTGCCAGCAGCTTAACACAGGGAAAAGGGGAGCTGTTTTTT. Translation gives CASSLTQGKGELFF.

The genes are TRBV4-3 and TRBJ2-5; TRBD1 might be the D (6 bases). The V end was cut by 0 bases, the J end by 4 bases, with 15 bases between. Germline loops: CDR1 LGHNA, CDR2 YSLEER. The CDR3 spans 16 residues. The CDR3: CASSQDRSGVGETQYF. CDR3 DNA: TGCGCCAGCAGCCAAGATAGGTCAGGGGTGGGAGAGACCCAGTACTTC.

This clone showed up just once. One end of the junction does not line up with germline, which may come from a read error. The V call is TRBV7-8, the J call TRBJ1-1; D might be TRBD1 (6 bases). The V gene's germline CDR1 is SGHVS and CDR2 FQNEAQ. The CDR3 is 11 residues long. The CDR3 bases are TGTGCCAGCAGCGTACGCCAGGGGATACACTTT. Its translation: CASSVRQGIHF. The full variable domain, completed using reference TRBV7-8 and TRBJ1-1, is GAGVSQSPRYKVAKRGQDVALRCDPISGHVSLFWYQQALGQGPEFLTYFQNEAQLDKSGLPSDRFFAERPEGSVSTLKIQRTQQEDSAVYLCASSVRQGIHFGQGTRLTVV.

The chain combines TRBV7-2 with TRBJ2-1, with 8 bases that match TRBD1. The CDR3 is made up of 16 amino acids. With V trimmed by 5 bases and J by 0 bases, 6 bases remained unmatched. Germline-derived CDR1 and CDR2 are SGHTA and FQGNSA. The CDR3, as DNA: TGTGCCAGCAGCGCGCAGGGGGCCAGCTCCTACAATGAGCAGTTCTTC. Its protein is CASSAQGASSYNEQFF. Full variable domain (remainder filled in from reference TRBV7-2 and TRBJ2-1): GAGVSQSPSNKVTEKGKDVELRCDPISGHTALYWYRQSLGQGLEFLIYFQGNSAPDKSGLPSDRFSAERTGGSVSTLTIQRTQQEDSAVYLCASSAQGASSYNEQFFGPGTRLTVL.

CDR3 bases: TGTGCCAGCAGTGAGCGGACAGGAGGGGTCGAGCAGTACTTC. Translating gives CASSERTGGVEQYF. V usage is TRBV2 and J usage is TRBJ2-5, with D perhaps TRBD1 (7 bases). TRBJ2-7 explains the end of the DNA better; the J call may be wrong. The CDR3 extends over 14 amino acids. The V gene's germline CDR1 is SNHLY and CDR2 FYNNEI.

This clone was observed a handful of times. The V gene is TRBV5-6, the J gene TRBJ2-3; 9 nucleotides align to TRBD2. V trimming: 4 bases; J trimming: 5 bases; junction bases outside the gene matches: 8. Germline CDR1 SGHDT, CDR2 YYEEEE. The CDR3 has 15 amino acids. CDR3 in DNA: TGTGCCAGCAGCGTAGCGGGAGTAATCATAGATACGCAGTATTTT. It specifies CASSVAGVIIDTQYF.

This clone was seen a few times. This chain uses TRBV10-3 with TRBJ1-5; perhaps TRBD1 as D (5 bases). The germline V and J ends were trimmed by 5 bases and 5 bases, with 10 bases remaining between them. This CDR3 is 13 amino acids long. Germline CDR1 reads ENHRY; CDR2 reads SYGVKD. CDR3 DNA sequence: TGTGCCATCAGTAAGGACACCGATCAGCCCCAGCATTTT. Translation: CAISKDTDQPQHF.

The chain links TRBV23-1 to TRBJ1-2; 11 bases fit TRBD1. TRBV23-1 is assigned to the ORF class and has an uncertain function. J lost 3 bases, V lost 2 bases, and 5 bases had no gene match. The length of the CDR3 is 16 residues. The CDR3 DNA is TGCGCCAGCAGTCAAAACGGGACAGGGGGGTACTATGGCTACACCTTC. It is translated as CASSQNGTGGYYGYTF.

This clone was counted only a few times. The rearrangement joins TRBV5-4 to TRBJ2-5; unclear D gene. Germline CDR1 SGHNT, CDR2 YYREEE (reference sequence). V gave up 0 bases and J gave up 3 bases, with 6 bases separating them. The CDR3 spans 13 residues. The CDR3 DNA reads as TGTGCCAGCAGCTTGGTGGATAAAGAGACCCAGTACTTC. It specifies CASSLVDKETQYF.

CDR3: CASSRAESTDTQYF. For the CDR3, the DNA is TGCGCCAGCAGTAGAGCGGAGAGCACAGATACGCAGTATTTT. The chain joins TRBV5-1 to TRBJ2-3, with D maybe TRBD2 (5 bases). From germline, CDR1 is SGHRS and CDR2 YFSETQ. The CDR3 is 14 residues long. V gave up 5 bases and J gave up 0 bases, with 10 bases separating them. Drawing the rest from reference TRBV5-1 and TRBJ2-3, the complete variable domain is KAGVTQTPRYLIKTRGQQVTLSCSPISGHRSVSWYQQTPGQGLQFLFEYFSETQRNKGNFPGRFSGRQFSNSRSEMNVSTLELGDSALYLCASSRAESTDTQYFGPGTRLTVL.

For the CDR3, the DNA is TGTGCCAGCAGCTTGTTTTCCGGGGCGGGAGGACAGGGAGAGCAGTTCTTC. Residues: CASSLFSGAGGQGEQFF. This chain joins TRBV5-6 and TRBJ2-1; the D gene could be TRBD1 or TRBD2 (8 bases each). Trimming shortened V by 1 base and J by 10 bases, and 24 bases separated the two germline ends. Germline V gene sequence: CDR1 SGHDT, CDR2 YYEEEE. The CDR3 is 17 amino acids.

This clone was seen more than once but under ten times. DNA for the CDR3: TGTGCCAGCAGCCCCAAAGGTCCATGGGGGGACAGTACTGAAGCTTTCTTT. Encoded protein: CASSPKGPWGDSTEAFF. The chain uses TRBV7-6 and TRBJ1-1; 7 nucleotides line up with TRBD1. CDR3 length equals 17 residues. Germline CDR1 reads SGHVS; CDR2 reads FNYEAQ. J was trimmed by 5 bases and V by 5 bases; bases with no gene match: 17.

This clone has a handful of counts. CDR3 in amino acids: CASTTTGYSGANVLTF. In nucleotides, the CDR3 is TGTGCCAGCACCACGACAGGGTACTCTGGGGCCAACGTCCTGACTTTC. The genes are TRBV7-8 and TRBJ2-6; 7 bases map to TRBD1. The junction had 6 bases not matched to a gene; V was cut back by 7 bases and J by 0 bases. The CDR3 is 16 amino acids. Per germline, CDR1 SGHVS and CDR2 FQNEAQ.